Detailed here is one T cell receptor (beta chain). V lost 0 bases and J 4 bases, leaving 19 bases between the germline ends. The CDR3 is 17 residues long. Per the germline V gene, CDR1 is LGHNA and CDR2 is YNFKEQ. These data originate in a study of technical replicates of blood from a few donors. Libraries were prepared by immunoSEQ multiplex PCR; TCRdb keeps only in-frame clonotypes and omits some of them. This table has about 80,000 clones, about 92% appearing once. The chain joins TRBV4-2 to TRBJ2-7, with D possibly matching TRBD2 (6 bases). The sample taken for sequencing was T cells isolated from PBMCs. The origin of this receptor is a human donor in good health. CDR3 region: CASSQDLGGVFEYEQYF. CDR3 coding DNA: TGTGCCAGCAGCCAAGATCTTGGCGGGGTTTTCGAGTACGAGCAGTACTTC.